A selection of T cell receptor beta chains follows, all from one sample in a study of T cell responses to AZD1222 COVID-19 vaccine. Method: immunoSEQ multiplex PCR; TCRdb's copy keeps in-frame clones and lacks some. The sample contains hundreds of thousands of clones, 85% to 95% of which appear only once. This material consisted of peripheral blood, taken on day 0 of MenACWY control vaccination. Receptor source: an adult in good health. Both conserved end residues are part of each CDR3. D genes are given only for firm matches. Some rows have no size entry. The others give once, few or many, or a class for an expanded clone.

V,J,size,D,CDR3,DNA
TRBV7-9,TRBJ2-4,.,.,CASSGQNIQYF,TGTGCCAGCAGCGGTCAAAACATTCAGTACTTC
TRBV29-1,TRBJ1-1,.,.,CSVRGPVSTEAFF,TGCAGCGTTCGAGGCCCGGTAAGCACTGAAGCTTTCTTT
TRBV5-6,TRBJ2-1,.,TRBD2,CASSPGLASYNEQFF,TGTGCCAGCAGCCCGGGACTAGCGAGCTACAATGAGCAGTTCTTC
TRBV18,TRBJ1-1,.,TRBD1,CASSPTRGPDTEAFF,TGTGCCAGCTCACCCACTAGGGGGCCGGACACTGAAGCTTTCTTT
TRBV2,TRBJ1-4,.,.,CASSEGPFEKIF,TGTGCCAGCAGTGAAGGTCCGTTCGAGAAGATTTTT
TRBV6-5,TRBJ1-5,once,.,CASTKLRRGNQPQHF,TGTGCCAGCACCAAACTCCGTCGCGGCAATCAGCCCCAGCATTTT
TRBV11-3,TRBJ1-1,.,TRBD1,CASSPKTGGENTEAFF,TGTGCCAGCAGCCCCAAGACAGGGGGCGAGAACACTGAAGCTTTCTTT
TRBV5-4,TRBJ1-1,once,.,CASSFGRNTEAFF,TGTGCCAGCAGCTTTGGGAGGAACACTGAAGCTTTCTTT
TRBV9,TRBJ1-2,once,.,CASSVAGDYGYTF,TGTGCCAGCAGCGTAGCCGGGGACTATGGCTACACCTTC
TRBV19,TRBJ2-1,.,.,CASSIDRSNEQFF,TGTGCCAGTAGTATAGATCGAAGCAATGAGCAGTTCTTC
TRBV6-1,TRBJ1-3,.,.,CASSEGRGTGSGNTIYF,TGTGCCAGCAGTGAAGGTCGGGGGACGGGGTCTGGAAACACCATATATTTT
TRBV7-9,TRBJ1-4,.,.,CASSFAVTVRGSNEKLFF,TGTGCCAGCAGCTTCGCTGTGACAGTTAGGGGCTCTAATGAAAAACTGTTTTTT
TRBV11-3,TRBJ2-5,once,TRBD1,CASSPGTGGFREETQYF,TGTGCCAGCAGCCCAGGGACAGGGGGCTTTCGGGAAGAGACCCAGTACTTC
TRBV10-3,TRBJ2-7,.,.,CAISESPGLSYEQYF,TGTGCCATCAGTGAGAGTCCGGGACTCTCCTACGAGCAGTACTTC
TRBV7-9,TRBJ2-7,once,.,CASSLAGGSYEQYF,TGTGCCAGCAGCTTAGCGGGGGGCTCCTACGAGCAGTACTTC
TRBV4-1,TRBJ2-1,.,.,CASSQSLGGGRYNEQFF,TGCGCCAGCAGCCAAAGTCTTGGAGGGGGCAGGTACAATGAGCAGTTCTTC
TRBV18,TRBJ2-1,.,TRBD2,CASSPRLAGGQFYNEQFF,TGTGCCAGCTCACCAAGGCTAGCGGGGGGCCAATTTTACAATGAGCAGTTCTTC
TRBV5-1,TRBJ1-3,.,.,CASSPEGNTIYF,TGCGCCAGCAGCCCGGAAGGAAACACCATATATTTT
TRBV6-5,TRBJ1-3,few,TRBD1,CASSSKGAWGNTIYF,TGTGCCAGCAGTTCGAAGGGGGCGTGGGGAAACACCATATATTTT
TRBV27,TRBJ1-2,.,TRBD1,CASRTQTGAYGYTF,TGTGCCAGCAGAACCCAGACAGGGGCCTATGGCTACACCTTC
TRBV12-3/TRBV12-4,TRBJ1-2,.,.,CASSLDLGYGYTF,TGTGCCAGCAGTTTAGATCTCGGATATGGCTACACCTTC
TRBV28,TRBJ1-1,.,TRBD1,CASSPSGQGGYRFPLNTEAFF,TGTGCCAGCAGCCCCTCGGGACAGGGGGGCTACCGGTTCCCCTTGAACACTGAAGCTTTCTTT
TRBV3-1/TRBV3-2,TRBJ1-4,once,.,CASSQAGYGEKLFF,TGTGCCAGCAGCCAAGCAGGGTATGGTGAAAAACTGTTTTTT
TRBV6-1,TRBJ2-5,.,.,CASSEEKFFRETQYF,TGTGCCAGCAGTGAAGAGAAATTCTTTCGGGAGACCCAGTACTTC
TRBV29-1,TRBJ2-5,few,.,CSAEGGRETQYF,TGCAGCGCTGAAGGAGGGAGGGAGACCCAGTACTTC
TRBV5-4,TRBJ1-2,.,TRBD1,CASSRLQGEAGYTF,TGTGCCAGCAGCCGACTACAGGGGGAGGCTGGCTACACCTTC
TRBV19,TRBJ1-2,.,.,CASSIAGPNYGYTF,TGTGCCAGTAGTATAGCAGGGCCTAACTATGGCTACACCTTC
TRBV6-2/TRBV6-3,TRBJ1-1,.,.,CASRPPGTRAAFF,TGTGCCAGCAGACCTCCGGGGACCAGAGCAGCTTTCTTT
TRBV4-1,TRBJ1-5,.,.,CASSSTGSNQPQHF,TGCGCCAGCAGCTCTACGGGAAGCAATCAGCCCCAGCATTTT
TRBV19,TRBJ1-1,.,TRBD1,CASSVRQGTEAFF,TGTGCCAGTAGTGTGAGACAGGGGACTGAAGCTTTCTTT
TRBV6-1,TRBJ1-2,once,.,CASSEVGVWASGLGYGYTF,TGTGCCAGCAGTGAAGTCGGGGTTTGGGCATCGGGGCTCGGGTATGGCTACACCTTC
TRBV11-2,TRBJ2-7,.,TRBD1,CASSLSPGQGKSYEQYF,TGTGCCAGCAGCCTCAGCCCCGGACAGGGAAAATCCTACGAGCAGTACTTC
TRBV3-1/TRBV3-2,TRBJ2-7,.,.,CASSHYRQVSYEQYF,TGTGCCAGCAGCCATTACCGACAGGTTTCCTACGAGCAGTACTTC
TRBV5-1,TRBJ2-1,.,.,CASRPQGTIYNEQFF,TGCGCCAGCAGACCCCAGGGGACGATTTACAATGAGCAGTTCTTC
TRBV7-6,TRBJ1-1,.,TRBD1,CASSSTGGATEAFF,TGTGCCAGCAGCTCCACAGGGGGTGCTACTGAAGCTTTCTTT
TRBV6-5,TRBJ1-2,.,.,CASSIRAVDGYTF,TGTGCCAGCAGTATCAGGGCGGTTGATGGCTACACCTTC
TRBV6-5,TRBJ1-2,.,TRBD1,CASSYDHTGGLRGYTF,TGTGCCAGCAGTTACGATCACACAGGGGGCTTACGTGGCTACACCTTC
TRBV18,TRBJ2-1,.,.,CASSPRSTDNEQFF,TGTGCCAGCTCACCACGCTCGACGGACAATGAGCAGTTCTTC
TRBV30,TRBJ1-3,.,.,CAWRQRFSGNTIYF,TGTGCCTGGAGACAGCGTTTCTCTGGAAACACCATATATTTT
TRBV2,TRBJ2-7,.,.,CASTDVGLLGHEQYF,TGTGCCAGCACCGACGTTGGCCTTCTAGGTCACGAGCAGTACTTC
TRBV3-1/TRBV3-2,TRBJ1-6,.,.,CASSPGEYNSPLHF,TGTGCCAGCAGCCCAGGGGAGTATAATTCACCCCTCCACTTT
TRBV7-8,TRBJ2-1,.,TRBD2,CASSLGVGGYYNEQFF,TGTGCCAGCAGCTTAGGTGTCGGGGGGTACTACAATGAGCAGTTCTTC
TRBV10-2,TRBJ2-3,.,TRBD1,CASSDRDRVILDTQYF,TGCGCCAGCAGTGACCGGGACAGGGTTATTTTAGATACGCAGTATTTT
TRBV7-9,TRBJ2-3,.,.,CASSLALTTDTQYF,TGTGCCAGCAGCTTAGCCTTGACTACAGATACGCAGTATTTT